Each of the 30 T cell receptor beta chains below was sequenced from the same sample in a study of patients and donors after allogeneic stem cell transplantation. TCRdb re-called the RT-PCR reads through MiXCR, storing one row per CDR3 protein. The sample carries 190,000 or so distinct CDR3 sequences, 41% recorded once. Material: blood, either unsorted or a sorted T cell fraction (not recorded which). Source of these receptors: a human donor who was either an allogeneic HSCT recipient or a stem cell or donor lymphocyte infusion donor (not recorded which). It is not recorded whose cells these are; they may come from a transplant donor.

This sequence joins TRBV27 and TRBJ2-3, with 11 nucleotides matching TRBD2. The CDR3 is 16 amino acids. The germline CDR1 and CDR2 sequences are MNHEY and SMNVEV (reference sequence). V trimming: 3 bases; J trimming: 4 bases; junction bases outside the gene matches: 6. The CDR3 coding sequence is TGTGCCAGCAGTTTTCGGGTAGCGGGAGGGTCAGATACGCAGTATTTT. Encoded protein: CASSFRVAGGSDTQYF.

This CDR3 reads CASSLEGYYNSPLHF. The CDR3 region has the DNA TGTGCCAGCAGCTTGGAGGGATACTATAATTCACCCCTCCACTTT. The rearrangement links TRBV5-8 to TRBJ1-6; D gene unclear. The CDR3 loop spans 15 amino acids. CDR1 is SGHTS and CDR2 is YDEGEE in the germline V gene. The V and J ends lost 0 bases and 3 bases respectively, with 7 bases between them.

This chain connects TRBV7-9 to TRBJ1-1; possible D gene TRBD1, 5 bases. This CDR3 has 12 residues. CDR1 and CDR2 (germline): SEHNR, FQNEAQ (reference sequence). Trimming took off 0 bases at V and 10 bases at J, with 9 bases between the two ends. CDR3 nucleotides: TGTGCCAGCAGCTTAGCGCAGGGAGCAGCTTTCTTT. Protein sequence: CASSLAQGAAFF.

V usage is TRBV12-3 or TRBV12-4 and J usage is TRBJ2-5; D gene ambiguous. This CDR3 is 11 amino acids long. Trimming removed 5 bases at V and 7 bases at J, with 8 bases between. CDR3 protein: CASSSSGTQYF. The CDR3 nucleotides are TGTGCCAGCAGTAGCAGTGGGACCCAGTACTTC.

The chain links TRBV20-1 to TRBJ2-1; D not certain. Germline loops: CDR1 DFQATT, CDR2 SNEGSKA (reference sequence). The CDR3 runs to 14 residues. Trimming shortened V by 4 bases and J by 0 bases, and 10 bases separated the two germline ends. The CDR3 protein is CSATEYGSYNEQFF. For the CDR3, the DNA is TGCAGTGCTACCGAGTACGGCTCCTACAATGAGCAGTTCTTC.

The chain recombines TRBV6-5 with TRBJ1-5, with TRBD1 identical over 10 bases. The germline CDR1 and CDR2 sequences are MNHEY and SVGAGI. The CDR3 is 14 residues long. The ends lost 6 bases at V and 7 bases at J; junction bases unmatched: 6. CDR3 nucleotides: TGTGCCAGCAGGACCGGGACAGGGGTGCAGCCCCAGCATTTT. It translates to CASRTGTGVQPQHF.

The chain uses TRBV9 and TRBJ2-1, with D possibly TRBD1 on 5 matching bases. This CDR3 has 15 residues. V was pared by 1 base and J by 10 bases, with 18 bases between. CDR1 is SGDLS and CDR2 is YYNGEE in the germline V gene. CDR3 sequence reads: CASSVLRQGYSEQFF. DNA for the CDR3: TGTGCCAGCAGCGTATTAAGGCAGGGTTACAGCGAGCAGTTCTTC.

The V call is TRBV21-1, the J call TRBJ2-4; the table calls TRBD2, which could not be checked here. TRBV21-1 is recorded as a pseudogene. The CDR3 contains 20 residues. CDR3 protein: CASSNGLAGDLVLAKNIQYF. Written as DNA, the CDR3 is TGTGCCAGCAGCAACGGACTAGCGGGGGACCTTGTACTAGCCAAAAACATTCAGTACTTC.

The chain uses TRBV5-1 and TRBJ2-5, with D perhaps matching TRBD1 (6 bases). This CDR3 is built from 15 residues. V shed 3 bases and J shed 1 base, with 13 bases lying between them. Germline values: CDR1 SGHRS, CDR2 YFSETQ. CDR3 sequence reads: CASSSPEGGQETQYF. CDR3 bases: TGCGCCAGCAGCTCCCCCGAAGGGGGCCAAGAGACCCAGTACTTC.

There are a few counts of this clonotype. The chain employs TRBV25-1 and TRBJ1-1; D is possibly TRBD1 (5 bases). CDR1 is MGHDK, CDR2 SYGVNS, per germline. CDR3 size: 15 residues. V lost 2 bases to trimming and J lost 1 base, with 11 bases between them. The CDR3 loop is CASSEDNRRNTEAFF. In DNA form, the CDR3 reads TGTGCCAGCAGTGAAGATAACAGGAGGAACACTGAAGCTTTCTTT.

CDR3 residues: CASSVNRDPGGTQYF. CDR3 sequence (DNA): TGTGCCAGCAGCGTTAACCGGGATCCGGGGGGGACCCAGTACTTC. The chain combines TRBV7-9 with TRBJ2-5, with TRBD2 matching 7 bases. Germline V gene data show CDR1 as SEHNR and CDR2 as FQNEAQ (reference sequence). The CDR3 sequence is 15 residues long. J lost 7 bases, V lost 5 bases, and 13 bases had no gene match.

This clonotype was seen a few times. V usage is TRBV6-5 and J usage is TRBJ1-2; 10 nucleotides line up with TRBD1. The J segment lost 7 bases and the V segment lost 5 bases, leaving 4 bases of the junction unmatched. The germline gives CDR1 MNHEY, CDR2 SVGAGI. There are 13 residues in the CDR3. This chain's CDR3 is CASSDRDRGGYTF. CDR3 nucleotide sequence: TGTGCCAGCAGTGATAGGGACAGGGGTGGCTACACCTTC.

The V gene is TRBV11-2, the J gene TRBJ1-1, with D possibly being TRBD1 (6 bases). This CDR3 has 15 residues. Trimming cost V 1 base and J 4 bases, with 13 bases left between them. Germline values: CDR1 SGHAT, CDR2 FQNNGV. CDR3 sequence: CASSLAGRGVTEAFF. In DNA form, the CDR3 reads TGTGCCAGCAGCTTAGCAGGCAGGGGCGTCACTGAAGCTTTCTTT. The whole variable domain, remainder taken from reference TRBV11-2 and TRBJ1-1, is EAGVAQSPRYKIIEKRQSVAFWCNPISGHATLYWYQQILGQGPKLLIQFQNNGVVDDSQLPKDRFSAERLKGVDSTLKIQPAKLEDSAVYLCASSLAGRGVTEAFFGQGTRLTVV.

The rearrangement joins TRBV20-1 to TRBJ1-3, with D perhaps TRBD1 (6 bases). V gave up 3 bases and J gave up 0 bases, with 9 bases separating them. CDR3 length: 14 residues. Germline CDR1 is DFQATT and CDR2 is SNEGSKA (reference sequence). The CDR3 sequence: CSASWGLSGNTIYF. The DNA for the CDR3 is TGCAGTGCTAGTTGGGGGCTCTCTGGAAACACCATATATTTT.

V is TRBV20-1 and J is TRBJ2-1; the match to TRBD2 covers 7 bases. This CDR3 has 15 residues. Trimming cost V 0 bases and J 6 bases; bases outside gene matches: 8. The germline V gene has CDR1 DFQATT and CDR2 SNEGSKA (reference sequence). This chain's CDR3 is CSARDWASGRNEQFF. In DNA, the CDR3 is TGCAGTGCTAGAGATTGGGCTAGCGGCCGCAATGAGCAGTTCTTC.

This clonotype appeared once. The CDR3 DNA sequence: TGCGCCAGCAGCCAAGGGGTAGCGTTGAATGAGCAGTTCTTC. It yields the protein CASSQGVALNEQFF. V and J are TRBV4-3 and TRBJ2-1; D possibly corresponds to TRBD2 (5 bases). The CDR3 runs to 14 residues. Trimming removed 1 base from V and 7 bases from J, with 11 bases in between. The germline V gene has CDR1 LGHNA and CDR2 YSLEER.

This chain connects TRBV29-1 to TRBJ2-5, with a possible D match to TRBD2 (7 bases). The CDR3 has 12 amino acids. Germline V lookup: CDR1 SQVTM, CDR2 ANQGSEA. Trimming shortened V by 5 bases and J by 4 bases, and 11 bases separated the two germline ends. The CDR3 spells CSVRGAAETQYF. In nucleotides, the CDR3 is TGCAGCGTTCGGGGGGCTGCAGAGACCCAGTACTTC.

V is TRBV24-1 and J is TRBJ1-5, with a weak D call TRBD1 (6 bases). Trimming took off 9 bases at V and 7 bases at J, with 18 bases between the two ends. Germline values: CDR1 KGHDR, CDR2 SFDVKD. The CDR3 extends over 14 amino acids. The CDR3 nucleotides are TGTGCCACCGGGGGGCAGGGGCGCGGACAGCCCCAGCATTTT. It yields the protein CATGGQGRGQPQHF.

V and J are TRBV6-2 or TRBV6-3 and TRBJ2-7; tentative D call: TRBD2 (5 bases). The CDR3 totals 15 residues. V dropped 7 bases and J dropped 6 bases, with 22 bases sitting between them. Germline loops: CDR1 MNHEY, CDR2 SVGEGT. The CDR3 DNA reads TGTGCCAGCACAATCAACGGAGGCCCTTTGGGCGAGCAGTACTTC. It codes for CASTINGGPLGEQYF.

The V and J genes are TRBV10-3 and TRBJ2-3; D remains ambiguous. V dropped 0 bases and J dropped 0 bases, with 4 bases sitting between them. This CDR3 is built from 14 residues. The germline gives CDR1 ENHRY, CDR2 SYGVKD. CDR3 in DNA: TGTGCCATCAGTGAGTCTGTAAGCACAGATACGCAGTATTTT. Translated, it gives CAISESVSTDTQYF.

The CDR3 DNA reads as TGTGCCAGCAGTCCCCAGACAGGGGTTACAGATACGCAGTATTTT. Its protein product is CASSPQTGVTDTQYF. This sequence joins TRBV27 and TRBJ2-3; 8 bases agree with TRBD1. The CDR3 spans 15 residues. Germline values: CDR1 MNHEY, CDR2 SMNVEV (reference sequence). With V trimmed by 5 bases and J by 3 bases, 7 bases remained unmatched.

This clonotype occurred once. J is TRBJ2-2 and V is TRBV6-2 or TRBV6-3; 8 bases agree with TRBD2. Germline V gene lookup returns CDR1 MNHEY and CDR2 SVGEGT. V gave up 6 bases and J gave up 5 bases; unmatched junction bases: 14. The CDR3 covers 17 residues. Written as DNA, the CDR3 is TGTGCCAGCAGACGCCCGGGAGGGCCGAGATGGACCGGGGAGCTGTTTTTT. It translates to CASRRPGGPRWTGELFF.

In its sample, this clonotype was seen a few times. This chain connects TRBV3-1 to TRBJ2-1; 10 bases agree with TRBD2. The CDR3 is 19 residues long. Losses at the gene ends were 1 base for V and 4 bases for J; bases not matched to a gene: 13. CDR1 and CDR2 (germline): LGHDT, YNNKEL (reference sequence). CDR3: CASSQGTSGPKGGYNEQFF. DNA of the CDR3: TGTGCCAGCAGCCAAGGGACTAGCGGCCCTAAAGGCGGGTACAATGAGCAGTTCTTC.

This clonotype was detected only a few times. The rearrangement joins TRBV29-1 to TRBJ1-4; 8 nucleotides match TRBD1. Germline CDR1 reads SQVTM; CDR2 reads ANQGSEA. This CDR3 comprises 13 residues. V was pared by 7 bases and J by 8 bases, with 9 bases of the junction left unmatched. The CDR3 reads CSAETGVEEKLFF. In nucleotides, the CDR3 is TGCAGCGCTGAGACAGGGGTGGAGGAAAAACTGTTTTTT.

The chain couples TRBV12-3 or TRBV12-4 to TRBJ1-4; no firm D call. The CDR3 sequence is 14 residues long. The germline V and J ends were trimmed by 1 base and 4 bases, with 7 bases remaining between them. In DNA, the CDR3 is TGTGCCAGCAGTTTAGGAGGCCTTAATGAAAAACTGTTTTTT. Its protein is CASSLGGLNEKLFF.

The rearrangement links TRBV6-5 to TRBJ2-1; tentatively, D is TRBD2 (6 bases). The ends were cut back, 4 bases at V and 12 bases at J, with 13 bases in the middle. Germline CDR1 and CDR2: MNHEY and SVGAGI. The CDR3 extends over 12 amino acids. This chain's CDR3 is CASSSPLGGQFF. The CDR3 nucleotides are TGTGCCAGCAGTTCTCCTCTGGGGGGGCAGTTCTTC.

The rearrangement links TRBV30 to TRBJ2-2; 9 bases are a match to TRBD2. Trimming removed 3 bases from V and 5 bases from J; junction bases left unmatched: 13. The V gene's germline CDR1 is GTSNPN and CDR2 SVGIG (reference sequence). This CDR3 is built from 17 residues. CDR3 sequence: CAWRRGGGRDRTGELFF. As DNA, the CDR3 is TGTGCCTGGAGACGGGGCGGCGGGAGGGATCGGACCGGGGAGCTGTTTTTT.

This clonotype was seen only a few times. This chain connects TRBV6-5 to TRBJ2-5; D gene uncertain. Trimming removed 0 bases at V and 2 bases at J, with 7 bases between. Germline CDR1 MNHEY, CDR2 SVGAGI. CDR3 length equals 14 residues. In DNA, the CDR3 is TGTGCCAGCAGTTACTCGGGTCTTCAAGAGACCCAGTACTTC. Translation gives CASSYSGLQETQYF.

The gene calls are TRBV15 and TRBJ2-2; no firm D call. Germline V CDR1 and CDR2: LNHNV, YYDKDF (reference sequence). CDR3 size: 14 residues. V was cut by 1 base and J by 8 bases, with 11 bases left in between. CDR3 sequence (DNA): TGTGCCACCAGCAGAGGTCCAACAACGGGGGAGCTGTTTTTT. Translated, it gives CATSRGPTTGELFF.

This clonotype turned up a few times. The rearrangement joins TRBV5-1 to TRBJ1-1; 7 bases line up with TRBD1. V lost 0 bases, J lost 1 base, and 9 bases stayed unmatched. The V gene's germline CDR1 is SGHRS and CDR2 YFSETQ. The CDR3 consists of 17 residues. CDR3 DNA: TGCGCCAGCAGCTTGGTACAGACAGGGCTGGAGAACACTGAAGCTTTCTTT. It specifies CASSLVQTGLENTEAFF.